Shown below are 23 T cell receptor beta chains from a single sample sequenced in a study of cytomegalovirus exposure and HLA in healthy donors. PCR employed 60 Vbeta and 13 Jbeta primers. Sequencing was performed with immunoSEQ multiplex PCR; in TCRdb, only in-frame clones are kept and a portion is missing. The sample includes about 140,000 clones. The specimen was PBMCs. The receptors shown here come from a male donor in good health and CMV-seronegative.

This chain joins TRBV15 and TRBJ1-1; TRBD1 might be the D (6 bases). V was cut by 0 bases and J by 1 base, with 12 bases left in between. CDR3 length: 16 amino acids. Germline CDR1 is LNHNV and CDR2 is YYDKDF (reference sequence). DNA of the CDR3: TGTGCCACCAGCAGAGAGACAGGAGGCGGGAACACTGAAGCTTTCTTT. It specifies CATSRETGGGNTEAFF.

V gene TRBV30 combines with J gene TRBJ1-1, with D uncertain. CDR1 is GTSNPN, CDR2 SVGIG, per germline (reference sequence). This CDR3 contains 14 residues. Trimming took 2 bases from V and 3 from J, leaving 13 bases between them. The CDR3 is CAWSTWRVDTEAFF. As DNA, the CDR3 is TGTGCCTGGAGTACTTGGAGGGTTGACACTGAAGCTTTCTTT.

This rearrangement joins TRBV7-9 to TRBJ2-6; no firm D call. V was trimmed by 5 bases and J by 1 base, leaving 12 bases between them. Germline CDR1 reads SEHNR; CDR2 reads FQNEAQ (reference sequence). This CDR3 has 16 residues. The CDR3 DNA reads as TGTGCCAGCAGCCAGGCCCCACGATCTGGGGCCAACGTCCTGACTTTC. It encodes CASSQAPRSGANVLTF.

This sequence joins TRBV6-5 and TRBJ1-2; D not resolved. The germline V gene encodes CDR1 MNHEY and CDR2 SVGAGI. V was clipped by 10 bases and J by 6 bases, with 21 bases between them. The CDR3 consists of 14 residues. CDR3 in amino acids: CATTISKDGNGYTF. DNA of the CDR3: TGTGCCACCACAATATCTAAAGACGGGAATGGCTACACCTTC.

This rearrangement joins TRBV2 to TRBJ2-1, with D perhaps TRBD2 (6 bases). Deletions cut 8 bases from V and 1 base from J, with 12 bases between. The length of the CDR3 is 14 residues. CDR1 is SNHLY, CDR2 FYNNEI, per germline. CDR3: CASLRDSSYNEQFF. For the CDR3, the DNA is TGTGCCAGCCTCCGGGACTCTTCCTACAATGAGCAGTTCTTC.

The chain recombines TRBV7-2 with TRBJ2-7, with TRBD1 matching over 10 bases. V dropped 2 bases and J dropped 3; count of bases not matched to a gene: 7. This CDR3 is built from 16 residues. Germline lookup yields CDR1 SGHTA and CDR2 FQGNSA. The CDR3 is CASSLSRQGARYEQYF. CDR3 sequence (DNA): TGTGCCAGCAGCTTAAGTAGACAGGGGGCCCGCTACGAGCAGTACTTC.

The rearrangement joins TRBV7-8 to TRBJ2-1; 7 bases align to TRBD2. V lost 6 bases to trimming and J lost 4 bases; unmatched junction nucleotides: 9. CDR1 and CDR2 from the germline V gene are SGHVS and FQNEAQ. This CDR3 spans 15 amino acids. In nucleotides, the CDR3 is TGTGCCAGCAGTGGTGGCGGGAGTTTGTACAATGAGCAGTTCTTC. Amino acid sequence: CASSGGGSLYNEQFF.

The CDR3, as DNA: TGTGCCAGCAGCGAGGTCCTAGAGGGTGGTATCTATGGCTACACCTTC. Translation: CASSEVLEGGIYGYTF. The chain uses TRBV28 and TRBJ1-2; D not certain. This CDR3 comprises 16 residues. CDR1 and CDR2 (germline): MDHEN, SYDVKM. With 6 bases removed from V and 4 bases from J, the gap between germline ends came to 21 bases.

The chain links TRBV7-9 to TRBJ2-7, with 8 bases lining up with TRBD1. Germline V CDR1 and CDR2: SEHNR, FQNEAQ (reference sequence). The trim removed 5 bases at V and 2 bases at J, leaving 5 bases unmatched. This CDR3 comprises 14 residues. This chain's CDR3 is CASSKQGATYEQYF. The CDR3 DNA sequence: TGTGCCAGCAGCAAGCAGGGGGCCACCTACGAGCAGTACTTC.

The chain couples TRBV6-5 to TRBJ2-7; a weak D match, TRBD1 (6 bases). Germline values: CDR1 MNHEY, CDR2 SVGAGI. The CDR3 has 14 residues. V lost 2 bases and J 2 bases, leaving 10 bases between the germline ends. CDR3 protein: CASSYAGAPYEQYF. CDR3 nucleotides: TGTGCCAGCAGTTACGCAGGGGCCCCCTACGAGCAGTACTTC.

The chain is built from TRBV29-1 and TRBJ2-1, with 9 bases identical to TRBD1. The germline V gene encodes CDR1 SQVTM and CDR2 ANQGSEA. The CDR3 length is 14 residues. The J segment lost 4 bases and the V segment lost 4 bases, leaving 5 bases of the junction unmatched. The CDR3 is CSVGGDRVYNEQFF. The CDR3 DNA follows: TGCAGCGTTGGCGGGGACAGGGTTTACAATGAGCAGTTCTTC.

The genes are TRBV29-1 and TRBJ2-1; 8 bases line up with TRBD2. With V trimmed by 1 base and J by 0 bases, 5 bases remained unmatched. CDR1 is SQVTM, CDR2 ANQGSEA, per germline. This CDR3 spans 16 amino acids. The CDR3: CSVEGYSGISYNEQFF. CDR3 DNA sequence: TGCAGCGTTGAAGGGTATAGCGGGATCTCCTACAATGAGCAGTTCTTC.

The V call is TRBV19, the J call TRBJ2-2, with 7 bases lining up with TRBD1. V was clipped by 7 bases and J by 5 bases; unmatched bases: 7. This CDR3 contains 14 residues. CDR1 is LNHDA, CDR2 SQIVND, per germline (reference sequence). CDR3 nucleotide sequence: TGTGCCAGTAACCGACAGGGAAGTACCGGGGAGCTGTTTTTT. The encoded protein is CASNRQGSTGELFF.

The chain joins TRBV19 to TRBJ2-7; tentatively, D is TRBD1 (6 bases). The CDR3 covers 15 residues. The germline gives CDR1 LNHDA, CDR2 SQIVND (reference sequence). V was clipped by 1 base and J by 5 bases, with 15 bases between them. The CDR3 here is CASSIGITGKHEQYF. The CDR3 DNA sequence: TGTGCCAGTAGTATAGGAATTACAGGGAAACACGAGCAGTACTTC.

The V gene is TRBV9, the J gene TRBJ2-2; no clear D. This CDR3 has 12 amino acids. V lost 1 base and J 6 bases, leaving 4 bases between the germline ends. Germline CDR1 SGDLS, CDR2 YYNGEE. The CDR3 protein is CASSVTAGELFF. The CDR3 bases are TGTGCCAGCAGCGTAACGGCCGGGGAGCTGTTTTTT.

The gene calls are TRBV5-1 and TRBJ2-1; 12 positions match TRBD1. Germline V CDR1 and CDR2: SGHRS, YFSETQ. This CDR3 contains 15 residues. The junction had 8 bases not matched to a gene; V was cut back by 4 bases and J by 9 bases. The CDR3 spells CASSRGGTGGSEQFF. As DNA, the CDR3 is TGCGCCAGCAGCCGTGGGGGGACAGGGGGCAGTGAGCAGTTCTTC.

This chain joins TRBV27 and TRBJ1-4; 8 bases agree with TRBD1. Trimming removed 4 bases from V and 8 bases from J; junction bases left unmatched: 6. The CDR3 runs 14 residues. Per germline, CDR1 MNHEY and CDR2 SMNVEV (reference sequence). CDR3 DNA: TGTGCCAGCAGTTCCGACAGGGGTCGGGAAAAACTGTTTTTT. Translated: CASSSDRGREKLFF.

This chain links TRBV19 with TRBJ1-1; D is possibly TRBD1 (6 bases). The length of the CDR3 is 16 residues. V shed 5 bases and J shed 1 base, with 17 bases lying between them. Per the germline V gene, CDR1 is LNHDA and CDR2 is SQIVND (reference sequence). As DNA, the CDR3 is TGTGCCAGTAGTCGCCACAGGGAAGGGAAGAACACTGAAGCTTTCTTT. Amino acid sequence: CASSRHREGKNTEAFF.

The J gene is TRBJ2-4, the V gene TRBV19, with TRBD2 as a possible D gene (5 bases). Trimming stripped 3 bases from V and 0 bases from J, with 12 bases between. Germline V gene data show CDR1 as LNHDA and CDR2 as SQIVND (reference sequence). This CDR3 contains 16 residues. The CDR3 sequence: CASSMGGLLAKNIQYF. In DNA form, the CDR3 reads TGTGCCAGTAGTATGGGCGGACTTCTAGCCAAAAACATTCAGTACTTC.

CDR3: CASSPTGVSSYNEQFF. The CDR3 coding sequence is TGTGCCAGCAGCCCGACGGGGGTGAGCTCCTACAATGAGCAGTTCTTC. This chain links TRBV9 with TRBJ2-1; D may be TRBD2 (6 bases). V was pared by 4 bases and J by 0 bases, with 14 bases between. This CDR3 has 16 residues. Germline-derived CDR1 and CDR2 are SGDLS and YYNGEE.

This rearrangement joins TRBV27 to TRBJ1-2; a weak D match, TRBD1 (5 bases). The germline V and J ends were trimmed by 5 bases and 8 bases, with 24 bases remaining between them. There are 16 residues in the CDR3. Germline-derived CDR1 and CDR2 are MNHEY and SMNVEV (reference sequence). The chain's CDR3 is CASSLGGDPRRGGYTF. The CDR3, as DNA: TGTGCCAGCAGTCTCGGCGGGGACCCGCGAAGGGGCGGCTACACCTTC.

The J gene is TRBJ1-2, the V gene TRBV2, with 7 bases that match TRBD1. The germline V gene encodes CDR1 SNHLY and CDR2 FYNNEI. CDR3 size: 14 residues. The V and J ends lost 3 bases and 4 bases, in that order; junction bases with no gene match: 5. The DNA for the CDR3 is TGTGCCAGCAGTGAGGAGGGACAGACCTATGGCTACACCTTC. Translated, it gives CASSEEGQTYGYTF.

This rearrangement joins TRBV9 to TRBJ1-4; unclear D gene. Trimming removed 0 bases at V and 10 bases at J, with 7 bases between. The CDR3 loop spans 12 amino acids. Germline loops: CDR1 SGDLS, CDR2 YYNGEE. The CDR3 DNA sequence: TGTGCCAGCAGCGTAGATGGCGGAAAACTGTTTTTT. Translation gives CASSVDGGKLFF.